This T cell receptor (beta chain) was observed in a study of beta chain features in type 1 diabetes (dated by TCRdb to the late 2010s). Concerning the study at large: No differences in mean age, gender distribution, total cell number or subset yield were found between patients and healthy donors. In the study, TCRB repertoires of sorted circulating CD4+ T cell subsets from recently diagnosed type 1 diabetes patients were compared with those of matched healthy donors. Regulatory and stem cell-like memory subsets were obtained from only 8 patients and roughly 8 healthy donors, while naive and central memory subsets were obtained from all 30 or so donors. A total of roughly 100 million sorted cells were examined across all samples, and the number of cells per subset was strongly correlated with RNA yield. Paper-wide results and their limitations: Naive, central memory and regulatory TCRB repertoires appeared to be more similar among patients than among healthy donors. Patients with type 1 diabetes made fewer insertions and deleted more nucleotides at VDJ recombination sites, implying thymic rearrangement abnormalities. Type 1 diabetes patients showed a moderate but significant shortening of TCRB CDR3 length in all four CD4+ subsets. Because small numbers of individuals were included in the HLA sub-analyses, any influence of HLA type on TCRB rearrangement was left unresolved. PCR may preferentially amplify shorter templates, but because patient and control samples were amplified and corrected together, any resulting skew would affect both groups equally. Because cDNA rather than genomic DNA was sequenced, highly expressing activated cells could have been over-represented, although no difference in activation and CD3 levels was found between groups.

The entire amount of isolated RNA was reverse transcribed using the High Capacity cDNA Reverse Transcription Kit, so the sequenced TCRB transcripts were expressed ones. Naive, central memory and regulatory T cell samples underwent deep immunoSEQ sequencing, averaging roughly 3.4 million total reads per sample. Sorted cells were lysed in RLT buffer and RNA was extracted with DNase-treated RNeasy Micro or Mini kits, depending on cell number. To prevent cross-contamination, every cell subset was processed on its own, while patient and healthy donor samples were processed together. Using the immunoSEQ multiplex PCR, TCRB sequences were amplified from cDNA into 87-bp fragments spanning the CDR3 region. The amplicons were sequenced using the Illumina HiSeq platform. Per the authors' processing: Synthetic template baselines were used to correct PCR bias computationally, reads within Hamming distance 2 were collapsed, and singletons that could not be merged were discarded. Reads were aligned to IMGT to assign V, D and J genes, CDR3 length, and insertions or deletions at six rearrangement sites. Within each subset, clonotype counts were normalized to the number of sorted cells before true diversity and Gini coefficients were calculated with the tcR R package. Repertoire sharing was quantified using the overlap coefficient calculated on TCRB nucleotide sequences. As a proxy for the pre-selection repertoire, out-of-frame TCRB sequences from naive cells were analyzed. Drawn from immuneACCESS, this table holds only the in-frame rearrangements with V and J called that TCRdb kept. Clones are partly lost; checked studies trace under half to an unresolved V gene and leave the rest unexplained. V, J and clone size reflect that table, while D and trimming were determined from the DNA. This sample has 200,000 to 250,000 clones in its table, and about 15% of those were observed once. Of the sample, 0.015% to 0.02% falls within the top ten clones.

Each donor gave one peripheral blood draw, averaging about 120 mL, which was collected into heparinised tubes. A BD FACSAria II and a panel including CD45RO, CCR7, CD25, CD127, CD95 and CD27 were used to sort naive, central memory, regulatory and stem cell-like memory CD4+ T cells. Every sorted population had a purity above 95%. PBMCs were isolated right away by Lymphoprep density gradient centrifugation and were stained directly, without culture. To minimize batch effects, samples were stained and sorted in pairs, one healthy donor with one patient per experiment. A remark on this clone: No antigen is known for it. Base qualities are missing; no much larger clone stands one base away.

Sequenced sample: naive CD4+ T cells from blood. In the paper's terms, the cell subset or site label means: true naive CD4+ T cells. The sequence was collected from a man aged 30 to 45 with type 1 diabetes.

The CDR3 region has the sequence CASFAGGPYGANVLTF. The sequence in DNA is TGTGCCAGTTTTGCGGGAGGGCCGTATGGGGCCAACGTCCTGACTTTC. This chain is built from TRBV2 and TRBJ2-6, and TRBD2 matches 9 of the central bases. The cysteine opens and the phenylalanine closes a CDR3 of 16 amino acids. CDR3 DNA only is kept here, 48 bases in frame from base 1. The germline V gene provides CDR1 SNHLY and CDR2 FYNNEI. V is cut back by 9 bases and J by 3 bases, with 9 bases in the junction unmatched.